These T cell receptor beta chains were read from a single sample in a study of OX40 agonist ivuxolimab in advanced cancers. Generated by immunoSEQ multiplex PCR, the TCRdb table keeps only in-frame clones and is missing some. The repertoire holds approximately 90,000 clones, approximately 90% seen once, with over 1.2% in the top ten. The sequencing here drew on CD4+ or CD8+ T cells sorted from blood, taken in a trial of the OX40 agonist ivuxolimab. Receptor source: an adult with an advanced solid tumor such as melanoma, head and neck, liver or kidney cancer. Both conserved end residues are part of each CDR3.

>TRBJ2-3|TRBV2
CASPGISWTSTQYF
>TRBJ2-7|TRBV4-1
CASSSQEGGRYEQYF
>TRBJ1-1|TRBV6-5
CASNLQGSTEAFF
>TRBJ1-1|TRBV19
CASKGQGNTEAFF
>TRBJ1-2|TRBV25-1
CASSEYSIQGRYGYTF
>TRBJ2-3|TRBV10-3
CAITRGSPGGTDTQYF
>TRBJ2-4|TRBV7-2
CASSLRTGLAKNIQYF
>TRBJ1-2|TRBV28
CASSPLGGGESYGYTF
>TRBJ2-5|TRBV5-6
CASRVSAQETQYF
>TRBJ1-2|TRBV6-1
CASTPGGVGYTF
>TRBJ2-7|TRBV6-6
CASSYSVRAGYEQYF
>TRBJ1-4|TRBV25-1
CASSAGQGAGEKLFF
>TRBJ2-5|TRBV7-9
CASSPRETQYF
>TRBJ2-2|TRBV30
CAWSVLRLGAGELFF
>TRBJ1-2|TRBV5-1
CASSSGGGEFNGYTF
>TRBJ1-1|TRBV6-1
CASLGQENTEAFF
>TRBJ2-7|TRBV11-1
CASSLGGTGVRMQYF
>TRBJ1-2|TRBV5-6
CASSPDRNYGYTF
>TRBJ2-7|TRBV15
CATSRAHLSTYEQYF
>TRBJ1-6|TRBV5-1
CASSLYGLNSPLHF
>TRBJ2-1|TRBV7-6
CASSLVSGRAFQNEQFF
>TRBJ2-5|TRBV2
CASSPRTSGRAQETQYF
>TRBJ1-1|TRBV14
CASSQAFIREAFF
>TRBJ1-5|TRBV7-9
CASSLAGQIQPQHF
>TRBJ1-4|TRBV15
CATIDRGSEKLFF
>TRBJ1-1|TRBV18
CASSPATASTEAFF
>TRBJ2-3|TRBV6-1
CASRAPGLAGVQYF
>TRBJ2-3|TRBV19
CASTSGQLDTQYF
>TRBJ2-1|TRBV14
CASSRVIAGGAQFF
>TRBJ2-1|TRBV11-2
CASSLVGLAGIEQFF
>TRBJ2-2|TRBV19
CASIISGRIANTGELFF
>TRBJ1-2|TRBV7-6
CASSSQTGRGGYTF
>TRBJ2-3|TRBV19
CASSIGGSGSADTQYF
>TRBJ1-1|TRBV7-3
CASSPGQINTEAFF
>TRBJ1-1|TRBV28
CASSFRGNMNTEAFF
>TRBJ1-2|TRBV7-9
CASSHEQVNHGYTF
>TRBJ2-3|TRBV29-1
CSVGVGGFLGEDTQYF
>TRBJ2-5|TRBV9
CASSASSGGMETQYF
>TRBJ1-5|TRBV12-5
CASGLVRVEGGHSQPQHF
>TRBJ1-6|TRBV28
CASSGSQGLGSPLHF
>TRBJ1-1|TRBV28
CASSPPGQGEAFF
>TRBJ1-4|TRBV7-8
CASLAIEGSDEKLFF
>TRBJ1-1|TRBV6-4
CASSDFTWSSPPNTEAFF
>TRBJ2-7|TRBV19
CASSRTSGDYEQYF
>TRBJ2-7|TRBV7-8
CASSLASGDSYEQYF